The T cell receptor (beta chain) described here comes from a study of shared clonotypes between healthy human individuals. Across the whole study: CD4 naive and memory got three plates each, CD8 naive two, CD8 memory one. Overall study findings and caveats: Generally, estimated richness proved larger in naive subsets than it did in memory subsets. Depth of sequencing was expected to influence donor clonotype sharing.

Of note for this clone: The antigen is unknown.

The CDR3 contains 12 residues. With 1 base clipped from V and 8 bases from J, the junction kept 2 bases outside the gene matches. CDR1 is SGHDT and CDR2 is YYEEEE in the germline V gene. Each subset's genomic DNA was split evenly across several immunoSEQ plates. TCRdb keeps only in-frame clones here, not all; method: immunoSEQ multiplex PCR. The sample has over 2 million clones, 80% to 95% seen once. The TCR sequence derives from a man aged 18 to 29 in good health. Some clones in this sample may be carry-over from other donors' samples. The sample comprised naive CD4+ T cells from PBMCs. Stated subset: CD45RA+ positively selected. V is TRBV5-6 and J is TRBJ1-2, with TRBD1 matching over 7 bases. The CDR3 bases are TGTGCCAGCAGCTTGAGGACAGGCGGCTACACCTTC. Translated: CASSLRTGGYTF. The complete variable domain, with remaining parts taken from reference TRBV5-6 and TRBJ1-2, reads DAGVTQSPTHLIKTRGQQVTLRCSPKSGHDTVSWYQQALGQGPQFIFQYYEEEERQRGNFPDRFSGHQFPNYSSELNVNALLLGDSALYLCASSLRTGGYTFGSGTRLTVV.